This TCR beta chain originates from a study of cytomegalovirus exposure and HLA in healthy donors. The wider study: An earlier analysis identified 117 million unique TCR beta sequences in 150 million to 200 million T cells. Whole-study findings and limits: Previously analyzed data showed that most TCR beta V segments were productive at a frequency of about 90% or about 30%.

Primers: 60 Vbeta forward and 13 Jbeta reverse. Clones were read by immunoSEQ multiplex PCR, and TCRdb kept only the in-frame ones, dropping some. Of 200,000 or so clones listed, about 81% are singletons. To note about this clone: What it recognizes is unknown.

This receptor was identified in a woman aged 50 to 65 in good health and CMV-seropositive. Sequences were obtained from PBMCs.

CDR3 amino acids: CASSLGLAGGLFAYEQYF. Here the CDR3 DNA reads TGTGCCAGCAGTCTGGGACTAGCGGGGGGGCTTTTCGCCTACGAGCAGTACTTC. This chain connects TRBV28 to TRBJ2-7; 16 positions agree with TRBD2. CDR1 is MDHEN, CDR2 SYDVKM, per germline. J gave up 2 bases and V 5 bases, and 9 bases lay outside the gene matches. CDR3 length: 18 amino acids.